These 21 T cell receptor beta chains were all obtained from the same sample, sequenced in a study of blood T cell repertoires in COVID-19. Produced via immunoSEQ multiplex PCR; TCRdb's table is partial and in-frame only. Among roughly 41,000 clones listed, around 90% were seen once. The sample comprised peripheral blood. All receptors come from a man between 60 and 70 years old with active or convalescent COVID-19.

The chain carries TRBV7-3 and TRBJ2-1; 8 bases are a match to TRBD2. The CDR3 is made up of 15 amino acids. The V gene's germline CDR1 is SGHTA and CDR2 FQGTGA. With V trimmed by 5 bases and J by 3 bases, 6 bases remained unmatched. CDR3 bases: TGTGCCAGCAGCCCGGGACTAGTCAGCTACAATGAGCAGTTCTTC. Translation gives CASSPGLVSYNEQFF.

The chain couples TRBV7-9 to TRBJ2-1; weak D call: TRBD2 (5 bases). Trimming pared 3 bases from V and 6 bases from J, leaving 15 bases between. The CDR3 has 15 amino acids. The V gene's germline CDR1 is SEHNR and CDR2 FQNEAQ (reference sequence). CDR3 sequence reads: CASSFLRGNLNEQFF. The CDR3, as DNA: TGTGCCAGCAGCTTTCTCCGGGGAAACCTCAATGAGCAGTTCTTC.

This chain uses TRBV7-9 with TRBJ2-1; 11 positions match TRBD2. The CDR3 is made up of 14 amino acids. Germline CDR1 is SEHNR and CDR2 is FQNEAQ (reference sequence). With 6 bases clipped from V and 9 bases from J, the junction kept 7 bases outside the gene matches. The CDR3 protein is CASRSTSGSGEQFF. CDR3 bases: TGTGCCAGCAGAAGTACTAGCGGGAGCGGTGAGCAGTTCTTC.

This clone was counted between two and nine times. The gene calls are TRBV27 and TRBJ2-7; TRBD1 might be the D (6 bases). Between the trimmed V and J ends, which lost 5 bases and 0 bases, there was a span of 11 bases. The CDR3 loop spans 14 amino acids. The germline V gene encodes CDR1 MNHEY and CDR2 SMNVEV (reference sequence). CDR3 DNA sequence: TGTGCCAGCAGTCGCAGGGGAGCCTCCTACGAGCAGTACTTC. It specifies CASSRRGASYEQYF.

The chain's CDR3 is CASSLLGVRYEQYF. CDR3 in DNA: TGCGCCAGCAGCTTGCTAGGGGTGCGGTACGAGCAGTACTTC. The chain has TRBV5-1 and TRBJ2-7, with D tentatively TRBD1 (5 bases). The CDR3 contains 14 residues. Trimming cost V 1 base and J 4 bases, with 12 bases left between them. Germline assignment: CDR1 SGHRS and CDR2 YFSETQ.

CDR3 sequence reads: CASSVVGYGYTF. In DNA, the CDR3 is TGTGCCAGCAGCGTAGTCGGGTATGGCTACACCTTC. The gene calls are TRBV9 and TRBJ1-2; unclear D gene. This CDR3 spans 12 amino acids. Trimming shortened V by 0 bases and J by 5 bases, and 5 bases separated the two germline ends. From germline, CDR1 is SGDLS and CDR2 YYNGEE.

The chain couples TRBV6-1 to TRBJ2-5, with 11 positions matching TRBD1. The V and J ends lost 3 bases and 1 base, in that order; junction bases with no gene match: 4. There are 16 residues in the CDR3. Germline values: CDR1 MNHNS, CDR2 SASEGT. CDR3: CASSDRDRGIQETQYF. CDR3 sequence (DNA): TGTGCCAGCAGTGACCGGGACAGGGGGATCCAAGAGACCCAGTACTTC.

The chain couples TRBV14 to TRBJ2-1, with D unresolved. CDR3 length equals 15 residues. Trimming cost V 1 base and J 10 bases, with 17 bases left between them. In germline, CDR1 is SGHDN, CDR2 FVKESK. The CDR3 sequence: CASSQGALRAPEQFF. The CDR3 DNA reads TGTGCCAGCAGCCAAGGAGCCCTGCGAGCCCCGGAGCAGTTCTTC.

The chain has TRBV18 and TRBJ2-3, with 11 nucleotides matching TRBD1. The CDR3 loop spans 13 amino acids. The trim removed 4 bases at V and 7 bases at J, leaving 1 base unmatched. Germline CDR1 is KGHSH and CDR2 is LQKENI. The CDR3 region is CASSRTGGYTQYF. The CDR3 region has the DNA TGTGCCAGCTCACGGACAGGGGGCTATACGCAGTATTTT. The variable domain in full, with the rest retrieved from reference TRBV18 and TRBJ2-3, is NAGVMQNPRHLVRRRGQEARLRCSPMKGHSHVYWYRQLPEEGLKFMVYLQKENIIDESGMPKERFSAEFPKEGPSILRIQQVVRGDSAAYFCASSRTGGYTQYFGPGTRLTVL.

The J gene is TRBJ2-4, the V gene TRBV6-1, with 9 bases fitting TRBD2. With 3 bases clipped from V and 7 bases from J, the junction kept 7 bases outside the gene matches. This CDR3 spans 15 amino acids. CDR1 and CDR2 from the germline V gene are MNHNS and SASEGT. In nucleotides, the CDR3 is TGTGCCAGCAGTGAGGGGGGACTAGCCGGGAACATTCAGTACTTC. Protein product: CASSEGGLAGNIQYF.

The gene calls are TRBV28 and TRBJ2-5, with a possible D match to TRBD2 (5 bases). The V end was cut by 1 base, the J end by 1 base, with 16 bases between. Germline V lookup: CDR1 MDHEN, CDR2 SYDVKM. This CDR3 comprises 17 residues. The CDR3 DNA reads TGTGCCAGCAGTTTATATGTGGCTAGCAGCCTCCAAGAGACCCAGTACTTC. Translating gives CASSLYVASSLQETQYF.

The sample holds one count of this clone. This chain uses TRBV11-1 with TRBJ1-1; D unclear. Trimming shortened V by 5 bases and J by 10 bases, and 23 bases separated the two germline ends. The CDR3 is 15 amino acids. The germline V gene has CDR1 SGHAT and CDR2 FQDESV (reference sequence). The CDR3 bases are TGTGCCAGCAGCAAGAACCGGGAGATATCTTCAGGAGCTTTCTTT. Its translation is CASSKNREISSGAFF.

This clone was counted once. CDR3 loop: CASRGQMNTGELFF. The CDR3 region has the DNA TGTGCCAGCAGGGGACAGATGAACACCGGGGAGCTGTTTTTT. This chain uses TRBV2 with TRBJ2-2; 7 bases are shared with TRBD1. J was trimmed by 1 base and V by 6 bases; bases with no gene match: 2. This CDR3 is 14 amino acids long. CDR1 is SNHLY, CDR2 FYNNEI, per germline.

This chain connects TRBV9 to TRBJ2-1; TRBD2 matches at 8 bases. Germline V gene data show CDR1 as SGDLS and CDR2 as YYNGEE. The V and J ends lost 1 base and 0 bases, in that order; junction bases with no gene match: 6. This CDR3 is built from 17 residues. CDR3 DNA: TGTGCCAGCAGCGTATCCAGCGGGAGAATCTCCTACAATGAGCAGTTCTTC. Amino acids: CASSVSSGRISYNEQFF.

CDR3 sequence (DNA): TGTGCCAGCAGCCAATACGTCGGAGCTAACTATGGCTACACCTTC. Its protein is CASSQYVGANYGYTF. The chain links TRBV3-1 (or the pseudogene TRBV3-2) to TRBJ1-2; unclear D gene. The CDR3 spans 15 residues. Germline loops: CDR1 LGHDT, CDR2 YNNKEL (reference sequence). The ends were cut back, 2 bases at V and 0 bases at J, with 10 bases in the middle.

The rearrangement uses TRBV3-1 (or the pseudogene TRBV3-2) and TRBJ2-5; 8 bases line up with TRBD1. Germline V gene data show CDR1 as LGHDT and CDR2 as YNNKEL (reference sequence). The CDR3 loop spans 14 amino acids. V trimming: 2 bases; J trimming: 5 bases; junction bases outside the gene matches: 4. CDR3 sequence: CASSQQGAGETQYF. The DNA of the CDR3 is TGTGCCAGCAGCCAACAGGGGGCTGGGGAGACCCAGTACTTC.

The DNA of the CDR3 is TGCGCCAGCAGCCTCTCCGCGGGAGACGACAATGAGCAGTTCTTC. This sequence encodes CASSLSAGDDNEQFF. The rearrangement links TRBV5-1 to TRBJ2-1; 7 bases match TRBD2. V gave up 4 bases and J gave up 5 bases; unmatched junction bases: 9. From germline, CDR1 is SGHRS and CDR2 YFSETQ. The CDR3 length is 15 residues.

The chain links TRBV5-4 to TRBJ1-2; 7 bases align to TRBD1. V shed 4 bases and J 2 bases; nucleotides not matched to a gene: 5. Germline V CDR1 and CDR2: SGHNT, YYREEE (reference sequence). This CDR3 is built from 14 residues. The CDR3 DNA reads TGTGCCAGCAGCGGGGGGACAGAGAACTATGGCTACACCTTC. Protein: CASSGGTENYGYTF.

The CDR3: CASSLVGAGTGELFF. The CDR3 DNA reads TGTGCCAGCAGCTTGGTAGGGGCAGGCACCGGGGAGCTGTTTTTT. V is TRBV5-5 and J is TRBJ2-2; a weak D match, TRBD1 (5 bases). Germline loops: CDR1 SGHKS, CDR2 YYEKEE (reference sequence). The length of the CDR3 is 15 residues. The V end lost 0 bases, the J end lost 4 bases, and 10 bases lay between the germline ends.

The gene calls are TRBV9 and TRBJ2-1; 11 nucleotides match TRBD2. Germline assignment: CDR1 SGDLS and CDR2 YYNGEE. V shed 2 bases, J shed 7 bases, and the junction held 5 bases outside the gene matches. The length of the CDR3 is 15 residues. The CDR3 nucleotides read TGTGCCAGCAGCGTTGGTACTAGCGGGAGAAATGAGCAGTTCTTC. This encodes CASSVGTSGRNEQFF.

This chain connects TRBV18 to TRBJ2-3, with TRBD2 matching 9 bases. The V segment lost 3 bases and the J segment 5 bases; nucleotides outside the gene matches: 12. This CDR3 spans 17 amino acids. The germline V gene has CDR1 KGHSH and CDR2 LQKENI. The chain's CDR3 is CASSPGGFSGSRDTQYF. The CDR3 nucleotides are TGTGCCAGCTCACCGGGCGGATTTAGCGGGAGTAGAGATACGCAGTATTTT. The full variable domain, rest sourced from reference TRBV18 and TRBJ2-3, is NAGVMQNPRHLVRRRGQEARLRCSPMKGHSHVYWYRQLPEEGLKFMVYLQKENIIDESGMPKERFSAEFPKEGPSILRIQQVVRGDSAAYFCASSPGGFSGSRDTQYFGPGTRLTVL.